Sequencing of this T cell receptor (beta chain) was carried out in a study of cytomegalovirus exposure and HLA in healthy donors. The study, taken as a whole, reports: Among immune exposure information, only CMV serostatus was available. In a later analysis, TCR beta V- and J-gene trimming showed a link to a missense DCLRE1C variant.

The PCR ran on 60 Vbeta and 13 Jbeta primers. Method: immunoSEQ multiplex PCR; TCRdb's copy keeps in-frame clones and lacks some. The table lists approximately 110,000 clones, roughly three quarters of them singletons. Between the trimmed V and J ends, which lost 1 base and 2 bases, there was a span of 10 bases. This CDR3 is 14 amino acids long. Germline CDR1 and CDR2: SGHDT and YYEEEE. Comments on this clone: Its cognate antigen is unknown.

This sequence joins TRBV5-6 and TRBJ2-7, with D perhaps matching TRBD1 (6 bases). This sequence originates from a man aged 35 to 55 in good health and CMV-seropositive. Material: PBMCs. In nucleotides, the CDR3 is TGTGCCAGCAGCTTGCACGCAGGGGCCTACGAGCAGTACGTC. Its protein product is CASSLHAGAYEQYV.